This entry is about one TCR beta chain. Its antigen is as yet unknown. This record belongs to a study of cytomegalovirus exposure and HLA in healthy donors. Points from the study as a whole: The sole available immune exposure information was CMV serostatus.

Trimming took 7 bases from V and 0 from J; bases not matched to a gene: 8. Germline V gives CDR1 ENHRY, CDR2 SYGVKD. The CDR3 spans 15 residues. With 60 Vbeta and 13 Jbeta primers, the PCR was carried out. Only in-frame clones appear in the TCRdb table, and some are missing; sequencing was by immunoSEQ multiplex PCR. This sample contains about 130,000 clones. The V call is TRBV10-3, the J call TRBJ2-7; TRBD1 matches 8 bases. The sample was PBMCs. The receptor comes from a man aged 18-30 years in good health and CMV-seronegative. The CDR3 DNA is TGTGCCATCAAGATAAGACAGGGGAGCTCCTACGAGCAGTACTTC. Translation: CAIKIRQGSSYEQYF.